The T cell receptor beta chain under discussion was sequenced for a study of blood T cell repertoires in COVID-19. The wider study: Spain, Italy and the United States supplied samples that represented acute and convalescent COVID-19. The cDNA or gDNA used as material had been derived from T cells, B-cell-depleted T cells, or PBMCs.

How the authors handled the data: Researchers report that nucleated cell counts were estimated from reference gene primer amplification. The table came from immunoSEQ multiplex PCR; TCRdb's copy has only in-frame clones and leaves some out. V and J calls and clone size are those listed in that table; D and trimming were worked out from the DNA. The data show around 200,000 clones, with approximately 90% seen just once and less than 1.5% held by the top ten. The CDR3 has 13 residues. The ends lost 7 bases at V and 3 bases at J; junction bases unmatched: 4. Germline lookup yields CDR1 MNHNS and CDR2 SASEGT.

The sample was peripheral blood. This TCR was sampled from a man aged 25 to 45 with acute or convalescent COVID-19. V usage is TRBV6-1 and J usage is TRBJ1-2, with 8 bases lining up with TRBD1. CDR3: CASKGQEDYGYTF. The CDR3 coding sequence is TGTGCCAGCAAGGGACAGGAGGACTATGGCTACACCTTC.